The clone carrying this T cell receptor beta chain was detected a few times. The antigen remains undetermined. The sampling schedule covered blood at baseline, cycle 4 day 1, and cycle 7 day 1. In germline, CDR1 is MNHEY, CDR2 SVGAGI. Trimming stripped 7 bases from V and 1 base from J, with 7 bases between. The CDR3 spans 12 residues. This specimen comes from a study of OX40 agonist ivuxolimab in advanced cancers. Whole-study context: Recorded diagnoses for dose-escalation patients were hepatocellular carcinoma, melanoma, renal cell or head and neck cancer.

Overall study results and limits: It was also the case that some nonresponders had low normalized T-cell clonal expansion. At 0.1 to 3.0 mg/kg, CD4+ and CD8+ blood T cells expanded clonally by week 6.

Using immunoSEQ multiplex PCR, the repertoire was profiled, and TCRdb retains in-frame clones only, with some absent. The table shows about 120,000 clones, with more than 80% occurring only once. This sample comprised CD4+ or CD8+ T cells sorted from blood, obtained in a trial of the OX40 agonist ivuxolimab. The chain joins TRBV6-5 to TRBJ1-2; D gene ambiguous. The sequence was collected from an adult with an advanced solid tumor such as melanoma, head and neck, liver or kidney cancer. The CDR3 DNA follows: TGTGCCAGCAAGGCAGATAACTATGGCTACACCTTC. It yields the protein CASKADNYGYTF.